This TCR beta chain is from a study of blood T cells in healthy people across ages. V trimming: 1 base; J trimming: 5 bases; junction bases outside the gene matches: 8. The germline V gene encodes CDR1 DFQATT and CDR2 SNEGSKA (reference sequence). The CDR3 has 15 residues. For every donor, a draw yielded about 9.7 milliliters of peripheral blood. It was with a sample-barcoded 5' primer and a J-beta primer mix that a second PCR of about 6 to 12 cycles was run. TCRdb itself ran the 5' RACE reads through MiXCR, one entry per CDR3 protein. The profile covers under 800,000 distinct CDR3 sequences, with roughly 21% appearing a single time and 3% to 4% taken by the ten largest.

This TCR was recovered from a man between 65 and 85 years old in good health. Sequences were obtained from blood. The chain employs TRBV20-1 and TRBJ2-3; 8 positions agree with TRBD2. CDR3 in amino acids: CSARVTGLVQDTQYF. CDR3 sequence (DNA): TGCAGTGCTAGAGTGACGGGACTAGTTCAAGATACGCAGTATTTT.